This T cell receptor (beta chain) emerged from a study of Graves' ophthalmopathy and Graves' hyperthyroidism (dated by TCRdb to the late 2010s). About the full investigation: Peripheral blood samples were taken at the time of initial diagnosis, before any treatment was given. The study used signatures of the TCR beta repertoire to tell Graves' ophthalmopathy apart from Graves' hyperthyroidism and to predict which patients would progress to ophthalmopathy. In total, under 150 blood samples were TCR-sequenced: fewer than 50 ophthalmopathy, some 75 hyperthyroidism and about 17 hyperthyroidism-to-ophthalmopathy patients. A discovery set of about a hundred patients (43 ophthalmopathy, 57 stable hyperthyroidism) was enrolled to explore V-J signatures distinguishing ophthalmopathy from hyperthyroidism. The independent validation cohort included under 20 hyperthyroidism patients plus 17 patients who later progressed from hyperthyroidism to ophthalmopathy. In about six hyperthyroidism patients, T-cell repertoires of thyroid tissue and blood were compared. Following sample collection, hyperthyroidism patients were given methimazole at a starting dose of 30 mg daily, and ophthalmopathy patients were given high-dose intravenous methylprednisolone. The roughly 100 discovery patients were divided at random into training and test sets in a 7:3 ratio.

The ophthalmopathy patients had moderately to severely active disease, with a Clinical Activity Score of 3 or higher, a NOSPECS grade of 4 or higher, and a disease duration of less than 3 months. Anyone with other autoimmune diseases, uncontrolled infections, pregnancy or lactation was excluded from the study. Clinical symptoms, serum thyroxine, TRAb, thyroid ultrasound and orbital computed tomography formed the basis of the diagnosis. PBMCs were isolated from about 9 ml of fresh peripheral blood by Ficoll-Paque density gradient centrifugation. Total RNA was extracted with Trizol reagent and quality-checked on an Agilent 2100 Bioanalyzer. For repertoire sequencing, TCR beta CDR3 regions were amplified from RNA transcripts. A first-round RT-PCR used HTBI primers with the Qiagen OneStep RT-PCR kit, followed by a second-round multiplex PCR, size selection and purification. The libraries underwent paired-end sequencing with 100 bp reads on an Illumina HiSeq2000. In the paper's pipeline: SOAPnuke was used to process the reads, throwing out any read that had adapters, had uncalled bases, had a mean Phred below 15, or lacked an exact constant-primer or identifier match. COPE v1.2.5 was used to merge high-quality paired reads. Each unique nucleotide sequence was treated as a clonotype, and MiTCR v1.1 was used to align the clonotypes to the IMGT TRB V, D and J references. The analysis was limited to V-J combinations with a frequency above 0.0001, which together covered approximately 99% of repertoires. For each V-J combination, a TCR clonal expansion and chaos score was defined as the ratio of F50 clonal expansion to chaos observed in the TCRdist matrix. Welch's t-statistics and random forest were used to reduce the features to some 13 V-J combinations, which were then used as input to a naive Bayes classifier. Thyroid-blood repertoire similarity was quantified with the Morisita-Horn index. In-frame beta chains were kept once TCRdb had trimmed the public reads at Q25 with fastp and called clones with MiXCR. Rows merge per CDR3 protein into single entries with the most common DNA and genes. These V and J calls derive from TCRdb rather than the authors' analysis. The sample table records roughly 480,000 distinct CDR3 sequences; 13% to 15% of these occur just once. Together, the top ten hold over 8% of the sample.

This clonotype was observed at least ten times. No cognate antigen has been identified for it. One base away there is no much larger clone; base qualities are not given. The research as a whole found: Most expanded thyroid clonotypes with a frequency above 0.001 also appeared in blood, which suggests that blood repertoires may reflect the immune response in the thyroid. In validation, the model predicted ophthalmopathy progression with about 64% sensitivity and 72.22% specificity; roughly 11 predicted patients were CT-confirmed with GO in a median of around 6 months. The 13-signature model separated ophthalmopathy from stable hyperthyroidism with around 90% sensitivity and roughly 84% specificity in cross-validation, and 80%/75% in the test set. Sample size was not predetermined statistically, and investigators were not blinded to group allocation.

The receptor was derived from a woman in her 30s with Graves' ophthalmopathy. Donor details come from another sample of the same person, matched by shared clones. The material sequenced was blood.

The DNA sequence follows: TGTGCCAGCAGTCCTGACAGGGAGTATTCACCCCTCCACTTT. This sequence encodes CASSPDREYSPLHF. The rearrangement combines TRBV28 with TRBJ1-6, and TRBD1 matches 7 of the central bases. There are 14 amino acids in the CDR3, from cysteine to phenylalanine inclusive. The sequence is cut down to CDR3 DNA, 42 bases in frame from base 1. The junction shows trimming of 5 bases on V and 8 bases on J, and the gene matches do not reach 6 bases of it. According to the germline V gene, CDR1 reads MDHEN and CDR2 reads SYDVKM.